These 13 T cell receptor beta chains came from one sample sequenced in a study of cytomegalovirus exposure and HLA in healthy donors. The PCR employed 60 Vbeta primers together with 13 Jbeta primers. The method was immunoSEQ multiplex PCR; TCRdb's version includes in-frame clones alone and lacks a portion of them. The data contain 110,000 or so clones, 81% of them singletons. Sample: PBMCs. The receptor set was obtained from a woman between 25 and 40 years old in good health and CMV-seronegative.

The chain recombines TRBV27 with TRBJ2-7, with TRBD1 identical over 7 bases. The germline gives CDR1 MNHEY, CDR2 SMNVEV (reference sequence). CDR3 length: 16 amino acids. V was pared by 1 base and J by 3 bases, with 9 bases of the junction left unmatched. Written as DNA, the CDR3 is TGTGCCAGCAGTTTATTTGGAGACAGGGTCCACTACGAGCAGTACTTC. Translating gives CASSLFGDRVHYEQYF.

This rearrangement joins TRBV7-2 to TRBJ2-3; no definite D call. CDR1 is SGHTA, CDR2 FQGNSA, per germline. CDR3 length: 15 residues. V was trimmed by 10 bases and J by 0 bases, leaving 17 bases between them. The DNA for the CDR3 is TGTGCCAACAGAGATCAACTTTCAAGCACAGATACGCAGTATTTT. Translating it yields CANRDQLSSTDTQYF. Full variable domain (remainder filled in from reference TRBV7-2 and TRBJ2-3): GAGVSQSPSNKVTEKGKDVELRCDPISGHTALYWYRQSLGQGLEFLIYFQGNSAPDKSGLPSDRFSAERTGGSVSTLTIQRTQQEDSAVYLCANRDQLSSTDTQYFGPGTRLTVL.

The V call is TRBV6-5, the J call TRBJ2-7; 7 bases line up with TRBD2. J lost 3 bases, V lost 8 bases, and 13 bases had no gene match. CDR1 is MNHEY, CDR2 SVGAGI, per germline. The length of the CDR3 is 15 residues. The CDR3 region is CASSRGDPGHYEQYF. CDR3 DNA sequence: TGTGCCAGCTCACGGGGGGACCCTGGACACTACGAGCAGTACTTC.

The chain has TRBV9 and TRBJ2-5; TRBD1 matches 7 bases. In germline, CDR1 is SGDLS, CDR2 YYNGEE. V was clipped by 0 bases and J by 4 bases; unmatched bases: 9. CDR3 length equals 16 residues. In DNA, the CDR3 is TGTGCCAGCAGCGTAGTATCCGGGGCAGGGGGAGAGACCCAGTACTTC. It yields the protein CASSVVSGAGGETQYF.

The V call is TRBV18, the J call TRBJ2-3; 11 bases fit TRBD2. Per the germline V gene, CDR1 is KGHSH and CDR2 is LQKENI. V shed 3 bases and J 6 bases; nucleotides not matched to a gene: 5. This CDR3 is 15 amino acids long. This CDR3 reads CASSPLTSGMDTQYF. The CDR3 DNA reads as TGTGCCAGCTCACCCCTGACTAGCGGGATGGATACGCAGTATTTT.

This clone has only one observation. CDR3 region: CASDPGTLTGPQHF. CDR3 DNA: TGTGCCAGTGATCCGGGGACATTGACTGGGCCCCAGCATTTT. V is TRBV19 and J is TRBJ1-5, with a weak D call TRBD1 (6 bases). The ends were cut back, 8 bases at V and 9 bases at J, with 20 bases in the middle. The CDR3 extends over 14 amino acids. Germline V CDR1 and CDR2: LNHDA, SQIVND (reference sequence).

The CDR3 DNA reads TGCAGCGGTCGACAGCGGGCGAACACCGGGGAGCTGTTTTTT. Translated: CSGRQRANTGELFF. J is TRBJ2-2 and V is TRBV29-1, with D possibly matching TRBD2 (6 bases). The V gene lost 7 bases and the J gene lost 0 bases, with 12 bases spanning the gap. The length of the CDR3 is 14 residues. CDR1 is SQVTM and CDR2 is ANQGSEA in the germline V gene.

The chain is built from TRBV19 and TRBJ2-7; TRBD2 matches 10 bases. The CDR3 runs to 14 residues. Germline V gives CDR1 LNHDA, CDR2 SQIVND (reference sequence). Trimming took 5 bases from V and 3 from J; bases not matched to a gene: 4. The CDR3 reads CASSPGTSDYEQYF. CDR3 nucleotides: TGTGCCAGTAGTCCTGGGACTAGCGACTACGAGCAGTACTTC.

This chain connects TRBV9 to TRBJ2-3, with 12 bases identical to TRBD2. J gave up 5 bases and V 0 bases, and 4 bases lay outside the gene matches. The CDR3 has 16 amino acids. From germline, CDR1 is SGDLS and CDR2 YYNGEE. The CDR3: CASSVVPTSGRDTQYF. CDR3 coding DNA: TGTGCCAGCAGCGTAGTACCGACTAGCGGGAGAGATACGCAGTATTTT.

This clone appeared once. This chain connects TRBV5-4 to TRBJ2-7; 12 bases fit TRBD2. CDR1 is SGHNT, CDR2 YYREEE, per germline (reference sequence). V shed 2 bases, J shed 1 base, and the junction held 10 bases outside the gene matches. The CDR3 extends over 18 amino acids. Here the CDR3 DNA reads TGTGCCAGCAGCTTATTCATCGGACTAGCGGGGACGTCCTACGAGCAGTACTTC. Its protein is CASSLFIGLAGTSYEQYF.

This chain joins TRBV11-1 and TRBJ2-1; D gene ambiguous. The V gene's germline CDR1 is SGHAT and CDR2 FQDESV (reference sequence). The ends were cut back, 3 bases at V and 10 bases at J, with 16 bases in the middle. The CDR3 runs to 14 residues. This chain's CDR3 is CASSLFPERVEQFF. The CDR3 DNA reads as TGTGCCAGCAGCTTGTTCCCCGAGCGAGTAGAGCAGTTCTTC. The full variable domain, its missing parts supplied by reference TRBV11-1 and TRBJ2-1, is EAEVAQSPRYKITEKSQAVAFWCDPISGHATLYWYRQILGQGPELLVQFQDESVVDDSQLPKDRFSAERLKGVDSTLKIQPAELGDSAMYLCASSLFPERVEQFFGPGTRLTVL.

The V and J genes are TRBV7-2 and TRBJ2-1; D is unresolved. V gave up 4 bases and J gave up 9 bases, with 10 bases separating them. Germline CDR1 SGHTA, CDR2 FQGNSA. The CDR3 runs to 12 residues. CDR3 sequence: CASSSMPGEQFF. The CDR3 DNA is TGTGCCAGCAGCTCGATGCCGGGTGAGCAGTTCTTC.

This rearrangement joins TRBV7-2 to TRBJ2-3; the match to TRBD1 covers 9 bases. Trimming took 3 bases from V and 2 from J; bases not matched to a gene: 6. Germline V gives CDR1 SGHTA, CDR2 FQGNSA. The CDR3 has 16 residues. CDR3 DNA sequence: TGTGCCAGCAGCTTCCTACAGGGGGCCCCCACAGATACGCAGTATTTT. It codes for CASSFLQGAPTDTQYF.